Listed below are T cell receptor beta chains from one sample, sequenced in a study of HIV-infected patients and healthy controls. MiXCR, run by TCRdb on the 5' RACE reads, gives a single entry per CDR3 protein. This repertoire shows tens of thousands of distinct CDR3 sequences, more than 7.5% found once; its top ten account for 3% to 4.5%. The material sequenced was blood. These receptors came from an adult in good health. The CDR3 runs from the conserved cysteine through the conserved F or W. A D gene is named only where the DNA matches it firmly. Clone size, where shown, is once, few, many, or a class for clones that have expanded.

TRBJ1-2,TRBV27,-,many,CATLTVDGYTF,TGTGCCACCCTGACAGTCGATGGCTACACCTTC
TRBJ1-2,TRBV5-1,TRBD1,-,CASSPGQEAPLLYGYTF,TGCGCCAGCAGCCCGGGACAGGAGGCACCTTTGTTGTATGGCTACACCTTC
TRBJ2-1,TRBV6-2/TRBV6-3,TRBD1,medium-sized,CASIPKTRGKHEQFF,TGTGCCAGCATCCCAAAAACCAGGGGGAAGCATGAGCAGTTCTTC
TRBJ1-1,TRBV6-6,-,many,CASSYSNPNTEAFF,TGTGCCAGCAGTTACTCGAACCCGAACACTGAAGCTTTCTTT
TRBJ2-5,TRBV5-6,-,few,CASSLAMVAEETQYF,TGTGCCAGCAGCTTGGCCATGGTAGCGGAAGAGACCCAGTACTTC
TRBJ1-1,TRBV29-1,TRBD1,many,CGYGTASGAAFF,TGCGGATACGGGACAGCTTCAGGGGCAGCTTTCTTT
TRBJ2-4,TRBV29-1,-,few,CSVKRVLAKNIQYF,TGCAGCGTGAAAAGGGTACTAGCCAAAAACATTCAGTACTTC
TRBJ2-6,TRBV29-1,-,-,CSVDAGYGANVLTF,TGCAGCGTTGACGCAGGGTACGGGGCCAACGTCCTGACTTTC
TRBJ2-7,TRBV19,TRBD1,many,CASSDGQGFGSYEQYF,TGTGCCAGTAGTGACGGACAGGGGTTTGGGTCCTACGAGCAGTACTTC
TRBJ1-6,TRBV7-2,-,many,CASSLGRGPLDSPLHF,TGTGCCAGCAGCTTAGGGAGGGGACCCTTGGATTCACCCCTCCACTTT
TRBJ2-4,TRBV4-2,TRBD2,few,CASSQQLAGLAKNIQYF,TGTGCCAGCAGCCAACAACTAGCGGGGCTAGCCAAAAACATTCAGTACTTC